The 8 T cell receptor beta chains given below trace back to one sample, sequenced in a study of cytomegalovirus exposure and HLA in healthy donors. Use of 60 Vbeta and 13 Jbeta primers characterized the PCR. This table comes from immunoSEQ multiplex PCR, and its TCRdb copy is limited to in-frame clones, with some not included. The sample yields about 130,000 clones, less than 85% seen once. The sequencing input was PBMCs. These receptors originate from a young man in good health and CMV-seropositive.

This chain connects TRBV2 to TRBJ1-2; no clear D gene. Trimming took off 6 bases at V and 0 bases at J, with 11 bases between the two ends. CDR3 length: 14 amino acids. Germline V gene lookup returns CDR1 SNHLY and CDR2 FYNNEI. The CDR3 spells CASRVALANYGYTF. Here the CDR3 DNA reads TGTGCCAGCAGGGTGGCTCTGGCTAACTATGGCTACACCTTC.

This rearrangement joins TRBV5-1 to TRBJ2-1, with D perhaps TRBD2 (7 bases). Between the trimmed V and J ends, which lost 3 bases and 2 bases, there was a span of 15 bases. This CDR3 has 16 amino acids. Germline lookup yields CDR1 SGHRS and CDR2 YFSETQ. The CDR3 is CASSSKGGSTYNEQFF. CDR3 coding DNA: TGCGCCAGCAGCTCAAAGGGGGGGTCGACCTACAATGAGCAGTTCTTC. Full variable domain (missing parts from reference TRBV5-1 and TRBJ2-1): KAGVTQTPRYLIKTRGQQVTLSCSPISGHRSVSWYQQTPGQGLQFLFEYFSETQRNKGNFPGRFSGRQFSNSRSEMNVSTLELGDSALYLCASSSKGGSTYNEQFFGPGTRLTVL.

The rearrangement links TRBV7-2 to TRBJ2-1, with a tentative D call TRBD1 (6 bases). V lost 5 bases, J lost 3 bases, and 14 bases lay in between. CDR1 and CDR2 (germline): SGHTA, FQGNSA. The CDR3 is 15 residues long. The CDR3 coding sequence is TGTGCCAGCAGCCGGGGACAAACTAACTACAATGAGCAGTTCTTC. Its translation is CASSRGQTNYNEQFF.

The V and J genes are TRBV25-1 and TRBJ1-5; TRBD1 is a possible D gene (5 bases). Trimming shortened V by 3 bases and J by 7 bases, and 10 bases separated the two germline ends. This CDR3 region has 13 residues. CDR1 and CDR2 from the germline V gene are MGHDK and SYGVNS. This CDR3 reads CASSDAGFQPQHF. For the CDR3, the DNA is TGTGCCAGCAGTGACGCAGGGTTCCAGCCCCAGCATTTT. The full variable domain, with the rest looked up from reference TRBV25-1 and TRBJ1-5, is EADIYQTPRYLVIGTGKKITLECSQTMGHDKMYWYQQDPGMELHLIHYSYGVNSTEKGDLSSESTVSRIRTEHFPLTLESARPSHTSQYLCASSDAGFQPQHFGDGTRLSIL.

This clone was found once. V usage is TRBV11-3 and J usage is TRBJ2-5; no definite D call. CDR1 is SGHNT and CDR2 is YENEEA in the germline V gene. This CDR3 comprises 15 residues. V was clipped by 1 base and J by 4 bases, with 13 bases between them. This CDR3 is CASSLGIDPGETQYF. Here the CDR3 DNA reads TGTGCCAGCAGCTTAGGGATAGACCCGGGAGAGACCCAGTACTTC.

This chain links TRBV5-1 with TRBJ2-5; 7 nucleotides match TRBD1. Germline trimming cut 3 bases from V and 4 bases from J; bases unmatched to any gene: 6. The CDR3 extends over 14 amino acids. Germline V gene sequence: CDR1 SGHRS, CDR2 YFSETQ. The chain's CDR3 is CASSYEGGRETQYF. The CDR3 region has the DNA TGCGCCAGCAGCTACGAAGGGGGCAGAGAGACCCAGTACTTC.

This CDR3 reads CASSPLGLEETQYF. The CDR3 DNA follows: TGTGCCAGCAGCCCCTTGGGACTAGAAGAGACCCAGTACTTC. The V gene is TRBV7-8, the J gene TRBJ2-5; 8 nucleotides align to TRBD2. Germline loops: CDR1 SGHVS, CDR2 FQNEAQ. This CDR3 is 14 amino acids long. The trim removed 5 bases at V and 3 bases at J, leaving 5 bases unmatched. The variable domain in full, completed from reference TRBV7-8 and TRBJ2-5, reads GAGVSQSPRYKVAKRGQDVALRCDPISGHVSLFWYQQALGQGPEFLTYFQNEAQLDKSGLPSDRFFAERPEGSVSTLKIQRTQQEDSAVYLCASSPLGLEETQYFGPGTRLLVL.

CDR3 in DNA: TGCGCCAGCAGCTTGGGGGAGGGACTCTCGAGGGAGCAGTACTTC. As protein: CASSLGEGLSREQYF. This chain joins TRBV5-1 and TRBJ2-7, with 7 bases that match TRBD2. This CDR3 is 15 amino acids long. With V trimmed by 0 bases and J by 7 bases, 10 bases remained unmatched. Germline-derived CDR1 and CDR2 are SGHRS and YFSETQ.